The clone carrying this T cell receptor (beta chain) was picked up many times. V dropped 7 bases and J dropped 4 bases, with 10 bases sitting between them. The CDR3 length is 12 residues. The germline V gene has CDR1 MDHEN and CDR2 SYDVKM. Uncontrolled infection, other autoimmune disease, pregnancy and lactation each barred patients from inclusion. The data are from a study of T cells in Graves' hyperthyroidism and ophthalmopathy. Template material for amplifying TCR beta CDR3 regions consisted of RNA transcripts. When the TCR CDR3 underwent first-round RT-PCR, the HTBI primer set was used. TCRdb reprocessed the multiplex PCR reads via MiXCR and lists one record per CDR3 protein. Of roughly 200,000 distinct CDR3 sequences in the sample, about 15% were seen once.

The source is a woman in her fifties or sixties with Graves' hyperthyroidism. This rearrangement joins TRBV28 to TRBJ1-2; D is ambiguous. Sequenced: blood. The CDR3 bases are TGTGCCAGCATGAGCCCGGGCTATGGCTACACCTTC. Translated: CASMSPGYGYTF.